Listed here are 4 T cell receptor beta chains from one sample, sequenced in a study of blood T cell repertoires in COVID-19. Profiling relied on immunoSEQ multiplex PCR, and the TCRdb table lists in-frame clones only, not all of them. In the table there are 100,000 to 130,000 clones, approximately 82% of which are singletons. The sample comprised peripheral blood. The receptors were sampled from a woman aged 70-85 years with acute or convalescent COVID-19.

The V call is TRBV28, the J call TRBJ2-2, with D possibly TRBD2 on 5 matching bases. CDR1 and CDR2 from the germline V gene are MDHEN and SYDVKM. The CDR3 length is 15 residues. The V gene lost 6 bases and the J gene lost 4 bases, with 15 bases spanning the gap. CDR3 region: CASRPSLGGTGELFF. The CDR3 coding sequence is TGTGCCAGCAGACCTAGCCTTGGTGGCACCGGGGAGCTGTTTTTT.

The chain's CDR3 is CATKLGAFINQPQHF. CDR3 nucleotide sequence: TGTGCCACCAAGTTGGGGGCCTTTATCAATCAGCCCCAGCATTTT. The genes are TRBV19 and TRBJ1-5; D perhaps matches TRBD1 (6 bases). The CDR3 totals 15 residues. CDR1 is LNHDA, CDR2 SQIVND, per germline (reference sequence). The germline V and J ends were trimmed by 10 bases and 3 bases, with 19 bases remaining between them.

The chain carries TRBV28 and TRBJ1-2; 7 bases agree with TRBD1. The CDR3 is made up of 14 amino acids. Germline CDR1 is MDHEN and CDR2 is SYDVKM. V lost 2 bases and J lost 8; bases outside the gene matches: 8. CDR3: CASSLTGQYGGYTF. For the CDR3, the DNA is TGTGCCAGCAGTTTAACGGGACAGTATGGGGGCTACACCTTC.

This clone was observed a single time. The chain employs TRBV29-1 and TRBJ2-5, with 7 bases lining up with TRBD2. In germline, CDR1 is SQVTM, CDR2 ANQGSEA. Germline trimming cut 7 bases from V and 4 bases from J; bases unmatched to any gene: 9. CDR3 size: 13 residues. CDR3 region: CSGGLVSGETQYF. The CDR3 coding sequence is TGCAGCGGAGGACTAGTATCCGGAGAGACCCAGTACTTC.